The rows below give T cell receptor beta chains drawn from one sample of a study of spatial heterogeneity in lung cancer. TCRdb ran MiXCR on the 5' RACE reads and lists one entry per CDR3 protein. The table includes roughly 80,000 distinct CDR3 sequences, around 12% detected once. The sequencing used PBMCs, collected at surgery. These receptors all come from a male donor with early-stage non-small cell lung cancer. Both conserved end residues are part of each CDR3. Each record gives: V gene, D gene, clone size, J gene, CDR3 DNA, CDR3 protein. D genes are given only for firm matches. Size is omitted from some rows. Given values are once, few, many or a class for expanded clones.

TRBV29-1,NA,NA,TRBJ1-5,TGCAGCATTAAAACGGGAATGGGGAGCAATCAGCCCCAGCATTTT,CSIKTGMGSNQPQHF
TRBV5-1,NA,NA,TRBJ2-3,TGCGCCAGCAGCTTTCAGCAGTTCACAGATACGCAGTATTTT,CASSFQQFTDTQYF
TRBV29-1,TRBD2,NA,TRBJ2-6,TGCAGCGTTGAGGCGGGAGCCCCGGGTTCGGAGGCCAACGTCCTGACTTTC,CSVEAGAPGSEANVLTF
TRBV6-2/TRBV6-3,NA,NA,TRBJ1-2,TGTGCCAGCAGCCATGGAGGGAGGGACTATGGCTACACCTTC,CASSHGGRDYGYTF
TRBV3-1,TRBD1,few,TRBJ1-2,TGTGCCAGCAGCTCACAGGGGACCGGCTACACCTTC,CASSSQGTGYTF
TRBV27,NA,NA,TRBJ1-2,TGTGCCAGCATGGATAGGGCTTACGACTATGGCTACACCTTC,CASMDRAYDYGYTF
TRBV29-1,TRBD1,many,TRBJ1-2,TGCAGCGGTGGGACAGCGGATGGTTATGGCTACACCTTC,CSGGTADGYGYTF
TRBV19,TRBD2,few,TRBJ2-1,TGTGCCAGTAGGTCTAGGCGGGGGGTCTACAATGAGCAGTTCTTC,CASRSRRGVYNEQFF
TRBV3-1,TRBD2,NA,TRBJ2-7,TGTGCCAGCAGCCCTGGGACTAGCGAGGACGAGCAGTACTTC,CASSPGTSEDEQYF
TRBV12-3/TRBV12-4,TRBD1,few,TRBJ2-4,TGTGCCAGCAGCCTACACAGGGGGCCGACCAAAAACATTCAGTACTTC,CASSLHRGPTKNIQYF